One and the same sample provided the 8 T cell receptor beta chains below, sequenced in a study of blood T cell repertoires in COVID-19 (dated by TCRdb to 2020 to 2022). The library was made by the immunoSEQ multiplex PCR assay. Sourced from immuneACCESS, this table was stored by TCRdb with only in-frame sequences that have V and J called. A share of the clones is absent; for the studies checked, an unresolved V gene accounts for under half, and the remainder has no known explanation. This sample gives 250,000 to 350,000 clones in total; around 87% of them show up just once. The ten largest account for under 5.5% of the sample. The sequenced material came from PBMCs or T cells enriched from blood (not recorded which). These TCRs come from a woman aged 25 to 39 who had recovered from COVID-19.

The rearrangement joins TRBV19 to TRBJ1-5; 7 bases map to TRBD1. After removal of 2 bases from V and 7 bases from J, the junction contained 5 bases not matched to a gene. The CDR3 runs 14 residues. Germline CDR1 LNHDA, CDR2 SQIVND (reference sequence). The CDR3 region is CASSITGDGQPQHF. The CDR3 nucleotides read TGTGCCAGTAGTATAACAGGGGATGGCCAGCCCCAGCATTTT.

The V call is TRBV6-5, the J call TRBJ2-1; 8 bases align to TRBD1. Trimming cost V 7 bases and J 5 bases; bases outside gene matches: 4. Germline CDR1 MNHEY, CDR2 SVGAGI. This CDR3 region has 13 residues. The CDR3 nucleotides are TGTGCCAGCACGACAGGGGCCCACAATGAGCAGTTCTTC. Translation: CASTTGAHNEQFF.

A single count supports this clone. The rearrangement uses TRBV6-5 and TRBJ2-3; 10 nucleotides align to TRBD2. From germline, CDR1 is MNHEY and CDR2 SVGAGI. The V segment lost 6 bases and the J segment 7 bases; nucleotides outside the gene matches: 7. This CDR3 contains 14 residues. Written as DNA, the CDR3 is TGTGCCAGCAGCTCCAGCGGGGGGGCTAATACGCAGTATTTT. Translation: CASSSSGGANTQYF.

The chain combines TRBV12-5 with TRBJ2-1, with TRBD1 matching 10 bases. After removal of 5 bases from V and 12 bases from J, the junction contained 4 bases not matched to a gene. The CDR3 extends over 12 amino acids. Looked up from germline, CDR1 is LGHNT and CDR2 is FRNRAP. The CDR3 protein is CASGSGTGVQFF. CDR3 coding DNA: TGTGCTAGTGGTAGCGGGACAGGGGTGCAGTTCTTC.

The gene calls are TRBV28 and TRBJ1-2, with D uncertain. V was cut by 2 bases and J by 0 bases, with 10 bases left in between. Germline CDR1 is MDHEN and CDR2 is SYDVKM. This CDR3 region has 15 residues. The CDR3: CASSLGHATNYGYTF. CDR3 bases: TGTGCCAGCAGTTTAGGGCACGCAACTAACTATGGCTACACCTTC.

This chain uses TRBV6-5 with TRBJ2-7; no reliable D call. With 7 bases removed from V and 5 bases from J, the gap between germline ends came to 18 bases. This CDR3 comprises 14 residues. The germline CDR1 and CDR2 sequences are MNHEY and SVGAGI. Written as DNA, the CDR3 is TGTGCCAGCACCGAGCATTCCCCGAGGAACGAGCAGTACTTC. Its protein is CASTEHSPRNEQYF.

V is TRBV9 and J is TRBJ1-6; the D gene is possibly TRBD1 (5 bases). This CDR3 has 16 residues. V lost 0 bases to trimming and J lost 8 bases, with 15 bases between them. The germline V gene encodes CDR1 SGDLS and CDR2 YYNGEE. The CDR3 reads CASSVAGGSGDSPLHF. CDR3 in DNA: TGTGCCAGCAGCGTAGCCGGGGGAAGTGGGGATTCACCCCTCCACTTT.

This clone was picked up a small number of times. V gene TRBV19 combines with J gene TRBJ2-2, with 9 bases lining up with TRBD2. The CDR3 totals 16 residues. Germline trimming cut 5 bases from V and 1 base from J; bases unmatched to any gene: 5. From germline, CDR1 is LNHDA and CDR2 SQIVND (reference sequence). In DNA, the CDR3 is TGTGCCAGTAGTCAGCGGGGGGCCCTGAACACCGGGGAGCTGTTTTTT. Amino acid sequence: CASSQRGALNTGELFF.